The 25 T cell receptor beta chains in this list originate from one sample, sequenced in a study of shared clonotypes between healthy human individuals. Some clones are missing from TCRdb's copy, which holds only in-frame ones; the method was immunoSEQ multiplex PCR. The top ten hold approximately 0.37% of the sample, which has 2 million to 3 million clones, roughly 93% seen once. Sequencing was done on a sample of naive CD4+ T cells from PBMCs. Subset defined: CD45RA+ positively selected. These receptors all come from a man younger than 35 in good health. Some clones in this sample may be carry-over from other donors' samples.

J is TRBJ2-5 and V is TRBV5-1, with 9 bases that match TRBD1. Germline values: CDR1 SGHRS, CDR2 YFSETQ. After removal of 4 bases from V and 5 bases from J, the junction contained 12 bases not matched to a gene. The CDR3 length is 16 residues. The CDR3 region has the DNA TGCGCCAGCAGCGCATCCGGGACAGGGAGGCTGGAGACCCAGTACTTC. Translated: CASSASGTGRLETQYF.

The CDR3 nucleotides read TGTGCCAGCAGTCCTTCCGCTGGGGCCAACGTCCTGACTTTC. Translating gives CASSPSAGANVLTF. This sequence joins TRBV6-5 and TRBJ2-6; D unresolved. CDR1 MNHEY and CDR2 SVGAGI come from the germline V gene. Between the trimmed V and J ends, which lost 5 bases and 2 bases, there was a span of 7 bases. The CDR3 is 14 residues long.

The chain is built from TRBV4-2 and TRBJ2-6; unclear D gene. V was clipped by 1 base and J by 4 bases, with 11 bases between them. The CDR3 spans 16 residues. Germline CDR1 is LGHNA and CDR2 is YNFKEQ. This chain's CDR3 is CASSQVKPNGANVLTF. For the CDR3, the DNA is TGTGCCAGCAGCCAAGTGAAGCCAAACGGGGCCAACGTCCTGACTTTC.

As for this clone: Other nucleotide sequences in the sample specify the same CDR3. The gene calls are TRBV7-3 and TRBJ1-1; D may be TRBD1 (6 bases). Trimming took 3 bases from V and 3 from J, leaving 8 bases between them. CDR1 and CDR2 (germline): SGHTA, FQGTGA. This CDR3 region has 13 residues. In DNA form, the CDR3 reads TGTGCCAGCAGCTTGAACAGGGACACTGAAGCTTTCTTT. It specifies CASSLNRDTEAFF.

Remarks on this clone: The same CDR3 also results from other DNA sequences found in this sample. In nucleotides, the CDR3 is TGTGCCAGCAGCTTGACTAGCGGGACCTACGAGCAGTACTTC. Protein product: CASSLTSGTYEQYF. This chain joins TRBV5-5 and TRBJ2-7, with TRBD2 identical over 10 bases. The germline V gene encodes CDR1 SGHKS and CDR2 YYEKEE (reference sequence). Trimming cost V 1 base and J 2 bases; bases outside gene matches: 0. CDR3 size: 14 residues.

As to this clone: The same CDR3 can be traced to other DNA sequences in this sample. CDR3 in amino acids: CASSSPLSTDTQYF. The CDR3 region has the DNA TGTGCCAGCAGTTCCCCCTTAAGCACAGATACGCAGTATTTT. The gene calls are TRBV28 and TRBJ2-3; D call uncertain. The length of the CDR3 is 14 residues. Germline CDR1 and CDR2: MDHEN and SYDVKM. V lost 4 bases to trimming and J lost 0 bases, with 8 bases between them.

The rearrangement links TRBV30 to TRBJ2-1, with 7 nucleotides matching TRBD1. There are 14 residues in the CDR3. The trim removed 3 bases at V and 7 bases at J, leaving 9 bases unmatched. Germline CDR1 GTSNPN, CDR2 SVGIG (reference sequence). The CDR3 sequence is CAWSTLTGANEQFF. DNA of the CDR3: TGTGCCTGGAGCACACTAACAGGGGCGAATGAGCAGTTCTTC.

This chain uses TRBV5-1 with TRBJ2-5; 9 nucleotides line up with TRBD1. The CDR3 extends over 15 amino acids. Losses at the gene ends were 1 base for V and 4 bases for J; bases not matched to a gene: 5. Germline values: CDR1 SGHRS, CDR2 YFSETQ. CDR3 residues: CASSLNRGRGETQYF. In DNA form, the CDR3 reads TGCGCCAGCAGCTTGAACAGGGGGCGCGGAGAGACCCAGTACTTC.

J is TRBJ1-4 and V is TRBV5-1; D call uncertain. Germline CDR1 and CDR2: SGHRS and YFSETQ. CDR3 length equals 15 residues. Between the trimmed V and J ends, which lost 4 bases and 1 base, there was a span of 11 bases. In nucleotides, the CDR3 is TGCGCCAGCAGCCCCACGACCGAAACTAATGAAAAACTGTTTTTT. It is translated as CASSPTTETNEKLFF.

A note on this clone: Other DNA sequences from this sample encode an identical CDR3 as well. CDR3 sequence (DNA): TGTGCCAGCAGTTCCACGTCGGGGGCCCAAGAGACCCAGTACTTC. It encodes CASSSTSGAQETQYF. This rearrangement joins TRBV28 to TRBJ2-5; D may be TRBD1 or TRBD2 (6 bases each). Trimming pared 4 bases from V and 1 base from J, leaving 13 bases between. Germline V gene lookup returns CDR1 MDHEN and CDR2 SYDVKM. The CDR3 length is 15 residues.

The chain recombines TRBV19 with TRBJ2-7; perhaps TRBD2 as D (5 bases). This CDR3 is built from 14 residues. Germline V gene data show CDR1 as LNHDA and CDR2 as SQIVND (reference sequence). Trimming shortened V by 3 bases and J by 5 bases, and 14 bases separated the two germline ends. The CDR3 spells CASSIVVAADEQYF. CDR3 DNA: TGTGCCAGTAGTATTGTGGTAGCAGCGGACGAGCAGTACTTC.

The rearrangement links TRBV7-9 to TRBJ2-7; possibly TRBD1 for D (5 bases). The CDR3 has 13 amino acids. The V and J ends lost 5 bases and 7 bases respectively, with 15 bases between them. Germline V gene data show CDR1 as SEHNR and CDR2 as FQNEAQ (reference sequence). Here the CDR3 reads CASSPRQFGEQYF. CDR3 sequence (DNA): TGTGCCAGCAGCCCCCGACAGTTTGGGGAGCAGTACTTC.

This chain connects TRBV5-1 to TRBJ2-2; D may be TRBD1 (5 bases). This CDR3 has 16 amino acids. Trimming pared 0 bases from V and 0 bases from J, leaving 9 bases between. The germline V gene has CDR1 SGHRS and CDR2 YFSETQ. This CDR3 is CASSLAPTANTGELFF. CDR3 DNA sequence: TGCGCCAGCAGCTTGGCCCCGACAGCGAACACCGGGGAGCTGTTTTTT.

The J gene is TRBJ1-2, the V gene TRBV11-3, with 9 bases matching TRBD1. V gave up 5 bases and J gave up 9 bases; unmatched junction bases: 10. The germline gives CDR1 SGHNT, CDR2 YENEEA. CDR3 length equals 14 residues. CDR3 residues: CASSPPGTGSRYTF. In DNA form, the CDR3 reads TGTGCCAGCAGCCCCCCAGGGACAGGGTCTCGCTACACCTTC. The full variable domain, its missing parts supplied by reference TRBV11-3 and TRBJ1-2, is EAGVVQSPRYKIIEKKQPVAFWCNPISGHNTLYWYLQNLGQGPELLIRYENEEAVDDSQLPKDRFSAERLKGVDSTLKIQPAELGDSAVYLCASSPPGTGSRYTFGSGTRLTVV.

V usage is TRBV19 and J usage is TRBJ2-1; the D is unclear. This CDR3 has 13 amino acids. V lost 4 bases and J lost 7, with 11 bases in between. Germline lookup yields CDR1 LNHDA and CDR2 SQIVND (reference sequence). The CDR3 DNA follows: TGTGCCAGTAGTACCCGACTGGGAAATGAGCAGTTCTTC. Amino acids: CASSTRLGNEQFF.

The chain is built from TRBV6-9 and TRBJ1-5; 8 nucleotides match TRBD1. Germline V gene data show CDR1 as MNHGY and CDR2 as SVAAGI. There are 15 residues in the CDR3. J was trimmed by 4 bases and V by 6 bases; bases with no gene match: 8. CDR3 region: CASREDRERNQPQHF. CDR3 DNA: TGTGCCAGCAGAGAGGACAGGGAGAGGAATCAGCCCCAGCATTTT.

The genes are TRBV30 and TRBJ1-2; D is unresolved. Per germline, CDR1 GTSNPN and CDR2 SVGIG (reference sequence). Trimming shortened V by 2 bases and J by 4 bases, and 11 bases separated the two germline ends. There are 13 residues in the CDR3. The CDR3 DNA reads as TGTGCCTGGAGTCCGGGAGAGAGCTATGGCTACACCTTC. It specifies CAWSPGESYGYTF.

The V gene is TRBV18, the J gene TRBJ2-7; 12 positions agree with TRBD2. CDR3 length: 17 amino acids. The germline CDR1 and CDR2 sequences are KGHSH and LQKENI. With 2 bases clipped from V and 5 bases from J, the junction kept 10 bases outside the gene matches. Here the CDR3 reads CASSPRTSGTLPNEQYF. In DNA, the CDR3 is TGTGCCAGCTCACCAAGGACTAGCGGGACCCTGCCAAACGAGCAGTACTTC.

This clone was found once. This chain connects TRBV7-9 to TRBJ2-1; no definite D call. Germline V gene lookup returns CDR1 SEHNR and CDR2 FQNEAQ (reference sequence). The CDR3 runs to 13 residues. Trimming removed 4 bases at V and 9 bases at J, with 13 bases between. In nucleotides, the CDR3 is TGTGCCAGCAGCTCCTCTACGACGGGTGAGCAGTTCTTC. Its protein is CASSSSTTGEQFF.

This chain links TRBV28 with TRBJ1-3, with 9 bases that match TRBD1. V gave up 1 base and J gave up 5 bases; unmatched junction bases: 3. Germline-derived CDR1 and CDR2 are MDHEN and SYDVKM. This CDR3 region has 15 residues. The CDR3 bases are TGTGCCAGCAGTTTATTACAGGGGGCTAGAAACACCATATATTTT. It specifies CASSLLQGARNTIYF.

The chain uses TRBV6-5 and TRBJ1-6, with 8 bases aligning to TRBD1. This CDR3 has 14 residues. After removal of 7 bases from V and 6 bases from J, the junction contained 5 bases not matched to a gene. Germline assignment: CDR1 MNHEY and CDR2 SVGAGI. The CDR3 DNA follows: TGTGCCAGCACCAAAGGACAGGGTAATTCACCCCTCCACTTT. Translating gives CASTKGQGNSPLHF.

The rearrangement uses TRBV6-5 and TRBJ2-5; the D is unclear. Germline V CDR1 and CDR2: MNHEY, SVGAGI. The V end was cut by 6 bases, the J end by 5 bases, with 10 bases between. CDR3 length: 12 amino acids. The CDR3 here is CASRVGSETQYF. The CDR3 nucleotides are TGTGCCAGCAGGGTTGGATCGGAGACCCAGTACTTC.

On this clone: Other DNA sequences of this sample code for an identical CDR3. V usage is TRBV6-5 and J usage is TRBJ1-2; D might be TRBD1 (5 bases). Deletions cut 4 bases from V and 7 bases from J, with 16 bases between. The germline V gene encodes CDR1 MNHEY and CDR2 SVGAGI. The CDR3 sequence is 14 residues long. CDR3 amino acids: CASSLLGRASGYTF. Here the CDR3 DNA reads TGTGCCAGCAGTTTATTGGGCAGGGCCAGTGGCTACACCTTC.

This sequence joins TRBV7-9 and TRBJ1-3; D possibly corresponds to TRBD1 (6 bases). With 2 bases removed from V and 4 bases from J, the gap between germline ends came to 15 bases. Germline loops: CDR1 SEHNR, CDR2 FQNEAQ (reference sequence). The CDR3 runs 16 residues. DNA for the CDR3: TGTGCCAGCAGCTTATTGTTATTCGGACAGGGAAACACCATATATTTT. Amino acid sequence: CASSLLLFGQGNTIYF.

With respect to this clone: Other DNA sequences in this specimen translate into the identical CDR3. The V and J genes are TRBV5-1 and TRBJ2-1; D gene ambiguous. CDR3 length: 16 residues. Germline CDR1 SGHRS, CDR2 YFSETQ. V lost 0 bases to trimming and J lost 0 bases, with 10 bases between them. CDR3 in amino acids: CASSLVAQSSYNEQFF. CDR3 sequence (DNA): TGCGCCAGCAGCTTGGTGGCGCAGAGCTCCTACAATGAGCAGTTCTTC.